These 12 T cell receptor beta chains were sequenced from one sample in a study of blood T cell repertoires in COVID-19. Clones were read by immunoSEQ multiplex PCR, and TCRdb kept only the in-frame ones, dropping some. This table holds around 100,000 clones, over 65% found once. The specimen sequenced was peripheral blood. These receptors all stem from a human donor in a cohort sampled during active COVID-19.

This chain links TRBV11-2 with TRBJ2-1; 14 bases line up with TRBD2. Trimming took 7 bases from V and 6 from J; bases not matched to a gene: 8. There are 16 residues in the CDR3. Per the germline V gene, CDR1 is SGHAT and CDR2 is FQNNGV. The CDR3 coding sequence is TGTGCCAGCAAATTCTCCGGGACTAGCGGGAGCAATGAGCAGTTCTTC. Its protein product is CASKFSGTSGSNEQFF.

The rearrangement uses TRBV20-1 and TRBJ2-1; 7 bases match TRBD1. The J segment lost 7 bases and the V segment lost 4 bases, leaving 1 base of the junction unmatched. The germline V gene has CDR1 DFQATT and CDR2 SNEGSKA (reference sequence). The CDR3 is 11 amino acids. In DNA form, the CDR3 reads TGCAGTGCTACGGGACAGAATGAGCAGTTCTTC. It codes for CSATGQNEQFF.

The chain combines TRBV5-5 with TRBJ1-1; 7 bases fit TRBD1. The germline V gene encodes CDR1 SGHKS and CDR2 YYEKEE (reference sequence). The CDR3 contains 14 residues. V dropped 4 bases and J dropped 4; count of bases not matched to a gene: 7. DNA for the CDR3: TGTGCCAGCAGCCTCGACAGGGTCGGCACTGAAGCTTTCTTT. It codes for CASSLDRVGTEAFF.

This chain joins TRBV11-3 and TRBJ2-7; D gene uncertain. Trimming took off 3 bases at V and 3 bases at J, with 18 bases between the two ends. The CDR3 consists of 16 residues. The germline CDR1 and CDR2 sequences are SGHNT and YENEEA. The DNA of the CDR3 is TGTGCCAGCAGCTTCGGTTTGCAACGCGGCGACTACGAGCAGTACTTC. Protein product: CASSFGLQRGDYEQYF.

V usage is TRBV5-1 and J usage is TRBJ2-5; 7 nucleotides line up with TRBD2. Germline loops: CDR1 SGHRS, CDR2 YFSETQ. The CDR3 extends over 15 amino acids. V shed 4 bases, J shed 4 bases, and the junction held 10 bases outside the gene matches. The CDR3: CASSQSRLAGETQYF. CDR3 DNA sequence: TGCGCCAGCAGCCAATCGAGACTAGCAGGAGAGACCCAGTACTTC.

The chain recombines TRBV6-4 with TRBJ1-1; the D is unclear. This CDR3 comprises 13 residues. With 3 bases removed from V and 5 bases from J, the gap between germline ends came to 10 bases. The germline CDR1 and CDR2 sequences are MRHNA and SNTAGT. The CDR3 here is CASSEGSGTEAFF. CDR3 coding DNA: TGTGCCAGCAGTGAGGGAAGCGGGACTGAAGCTTTCTTT.

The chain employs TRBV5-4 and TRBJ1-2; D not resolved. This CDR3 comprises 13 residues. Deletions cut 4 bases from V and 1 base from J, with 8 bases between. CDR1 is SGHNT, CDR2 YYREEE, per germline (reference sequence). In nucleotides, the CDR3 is TGTGCCAGCAGCCGAGATCGTAACTATGGCTACACCTTC. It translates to CASSRDRNYGYTF.

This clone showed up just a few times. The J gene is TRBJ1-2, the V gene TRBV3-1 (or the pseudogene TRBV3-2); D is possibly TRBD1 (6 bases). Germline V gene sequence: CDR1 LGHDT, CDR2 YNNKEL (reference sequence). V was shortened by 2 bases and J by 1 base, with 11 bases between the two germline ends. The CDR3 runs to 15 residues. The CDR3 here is CASSQFRGDNYGYTF. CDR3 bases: TGTGCCAGCAGCCAATTCAGGGGCGATAACTATGGCTACACCTTC.

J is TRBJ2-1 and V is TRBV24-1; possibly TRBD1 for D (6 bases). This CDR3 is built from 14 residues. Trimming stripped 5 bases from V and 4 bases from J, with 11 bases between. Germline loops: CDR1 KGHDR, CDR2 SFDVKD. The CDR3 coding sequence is TGTGCCACCAGTGTAGGGGGTCTATACAATGAGCAGTTCTTC. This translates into CATSVGGLYNEQFF.

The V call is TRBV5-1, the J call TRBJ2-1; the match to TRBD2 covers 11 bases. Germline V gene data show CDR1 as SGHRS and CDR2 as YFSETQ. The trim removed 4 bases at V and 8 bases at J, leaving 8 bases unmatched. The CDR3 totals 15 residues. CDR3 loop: CASSPTTSGTYEQFF. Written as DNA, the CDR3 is TGCGCCAGCAGCCCAACGACTAGCGGGACGTATGAGCAGTTCTTC.

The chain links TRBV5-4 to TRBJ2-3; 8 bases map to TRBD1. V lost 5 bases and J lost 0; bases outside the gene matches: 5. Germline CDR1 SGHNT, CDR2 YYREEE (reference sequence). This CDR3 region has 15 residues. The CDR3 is CASRRDRSSTDTQYF. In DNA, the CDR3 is TGTGCCAGCAGACGGGACAGGTCTAGCACAGATACGCAGTATTTT. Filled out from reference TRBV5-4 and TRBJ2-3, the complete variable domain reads ETGVTQSPTHLIKTRGQQVTLRCSSQSGHNTVSWYQQALGQGPQFIFQYYREEENGRGNFPPRFSGLQFPNYSSELNVNALELDDSALYLCASRRDRSSTDTQYFGPGTRLTVL.

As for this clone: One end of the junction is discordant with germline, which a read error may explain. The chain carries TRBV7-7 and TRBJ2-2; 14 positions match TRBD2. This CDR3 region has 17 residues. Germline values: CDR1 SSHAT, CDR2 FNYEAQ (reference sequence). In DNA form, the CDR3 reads TGTGCTAGCAGCCGGACTAGCGGGGGGACCTTCCCCGGGGAGCTGTTTTTT. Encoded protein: CASSRTSGGTFPGELFF.